Following are 28 T cell receptor beta chains from one sample sequenced in a study of blood T cells in healthy people across ages. Together with a sample-barcoded 5' primer, a J-beta primer mix was included in a second PCR lasting roughly 7 to 11 cycles. TCRdb reprocessed the 5' RACE reads with MiXCR, giving one entry per CDR3 protein. The table has about a million distinct CDR3 sequences, about 51% seen once; the top ten hold about 21%. Sequenced input: blood. The receptors derive from a woman aged 55 to 70 in good health.

The chain uses TRBV20-1 and TRBJ2-5; either TRBD1 or TRBD2 may fit D (5 bases each). The J call may be mistaken, given a closer DNA end match to TRBJ2-7. The CDR3 runs to 12 residues. CDR1 DFQATT and CDR2 SNEGSKA come from the germline V gene (reference sequence). In nucleotides, the CDR3 is TGCAGTGCTAGAGGGGACGTCCACGAGCAGTACTTC. Residues: CSARGDVHEQYF.

This clonotype was seen a few times. This chain joins TRBV29-1 and TRBJ1-2; D not resolved. CDR3 length: 14 residues. Germline V gene lookup returns CDR1 SQVTM and CDR2 ANQGSEA. V lost 7 bases and J 0 bases, leaving 15 bases between the germline ends. The CDR3 reads CSAAPDGSNYGYTF. The CDR3 region has the DNA TGCAGCGCCGCCCCTGACGGATCTAACTATGGCTACACCTTC.

The chain links TRBV6-2 or TRBV6-3 to TRBJ2-1; 7 bases are shared with TRBD2. This CDR3 contains 14 residues. The germline V gene has CDR1 MNHEY and CDR2 SVGEGT. The V gene end was trimmed by 7 bases and the J gene end by 2 bases; junction bases not matched to a gene: 5. The CDR3 bases are TGTGCCAGCAACCAGCGGGGTACCTACAATGAGCAGTTCTTC. Translated, it gives CASNQRGTYNEQFF.

This clonotype appeared a few times. The V and J genes are TRBV7-2 and TRBJ2-5; 8 nucleotides match TRBD1. From germline, CDR1 is SGHTA and CDR2 FQGNSA. CDR3 length equals 17 residues. Trimming at V came to 5 bases and at J to 1 base, leaving 12 bases not matched to a gene. In DNA, the CDR3 is TGTGCCAGCAGCACTTATTTGGACAGGGCCCCCCAAGAGACCCAGTACTTC. Translating gives CASSTYLDRAPQETQYF.

The chain uses TRBV9 and TRBJ1-1, with D tentatively TRBD1 (5 bases). The CDR3 totals 17 residues. Germline assignment: CDR1 SGDLS and CDR2 YYNGEE. The V and J ends lost 2 bases and 3 bases respectively, with 20 bases between them. DNA for the CDR3: TGTGCCAGCAGCGTCGGCCCTAACCCAGGGTCCGACACTGAAGCTTTCTTT. The encoded protein is CASSVGPNPGSDTEAFF.

The rearrangement joins TRBV27 to TRBJ1-2, with 9 bases lining up with TRBD1. Trimming removed 3 bases from V and 4 bases from J; junction bases left unmatched: 9. CDR3 size: 16 residues. Germline loops: CDR1 MNHEY, CDR2 SMNVEV (reference sequence). CDR3 sequence (DNA): TGTGCCAGCAGTTTCCGGGGACAGGGTAAAAGCTATGGCTACACCTTC. Translated, it gives CASSFRGQGKSYGYTF.

V usage is TRBV20-1 and J usage is TRBJ2-5; no reliable D call. The CDR3 has 13 residues. Germline V lookup: CDR1 DFQATT, CDR2 SNEGSKA (reference sequence). V was shortened by 0 bases and J by 5 bases, with 10 bases between the two germline ends. CDR3 nucleotide sequence: TGCAGTGCTAGAGAAATGGGTAGGGAGACCCAGTACTTC. Amino acid sequence: CSAREMGRETQYF.

This clonotype was counted between two and nine times. J is TRBJ2-5 and V is TRBV4-1; 7 positions match TRBD1. The V and J ends lost 4 bases and 4 bases, in that order; junction bases with no gene match: 6. The germline V gene has CDR1 MGHRA and CDR2 YSYEKL. The CDR3 length is 14 residues. The CDR3 loop is CASSRIQGVETQYF. The CDR3, as DNA: TGCGCCAGCAGCCGTATCCAGGGGGTAGAGACCCAGTACTTC.

The rearrangement uses TRBV2 and TRBJ2-3; D is undetermined. The V and J ends lost 9 bases and 3 bases respectively, with 13 bases between them. CDR1 is SNHLY, CDR2 FYNNEI, per germline. This CDR3 comprises 13 residues. CDR3 in DNA: TGTGCCAGAGCAAGTCTCGGGACAGATACGCAGTATTTT. Its translation is CARASLGTDTQYF.

In DNA form, the CDR3 reads TGTGCCACCAGCGGAAGGTCGGGACAGGGAAATGAGCAGTTCTTC. Translation: CATSGRSGQGNEQFF. The chain combines TRBV15 with TRBJ2-1, with 9 bases that match TRBD1. V lost 5 bases, J lost 7 bases, and 9 bases stayed unmatched. Germline V gene sequence: CDR1 LNHNV, CDR2 YYDKDF (reference sequence). This CDR3 spans 15 amino acids.

The J gene is TRBJ2-1, the V gene TRBV20-1; D might be TRBD2 (6 bases). The CDR3 extends over 16 amino acids. Trimming stripped 3 bases from V and 1 base from J, with 16 bases between. Germline V gene data show CDR1 as DFQATT and CDR2 as SNEGSKA (reference sequence). CDR3: CSARARGRGSYNEQFF. The CDR3 nucleotides read TGCAGTGCTAGGGCCCGGGGGAGAGGGTCCTACAATGAGCAGTTCTTC.

The V gene is TRBV7-9, the J gene TRBJ2-1; the D gene is possibly TRBD2 (5 bases). The CDR3 has 16 residues. Germline V gives CDR1 SEHNR, CDR2 FQNEAQ (reference sequence). The ends were cut back, 7 bases at V and 2 bases at J, with 18 bases in the middle. CDR3 loop: CASTLPPRGPYNEQFF. The DNA for the CDR3 is TGTGCCAGCACCCTACCCCCTCGGGGTCCCTACAATGAGCAGTTCTTC.

This clonotype occurred a few times. This chain connects TRBV6-6 to TRBJ1-2; D gene uncertain. Germline loops: CDR1 MNHNY, CDR2 SVGAGI (reference sequence). Trimming removed 8 bases from V and 9 bases from J, with 16 bases in between. This CDR3 comprises 12 residues. CDR3: CASSNSGGSYTF. CDR3 DNA sequence: TGTGCCAGCTCCAACTCTGGAGGGAGCTACACCTTC.

This clonotype turned up a few times. In DNA, the CDR3 is TGCGCCAGCAGCTTGGGAGACCCAGACACCTATGGCTACACCTTC. It codes for CASSLGDPDTYGYTF. The chain is built from TRBV5-1 and TRBJ1-2, with D unresolved. This CDR3 is built from 15 residues. Germline CDR1 SGHRS, CDR2 YFSETQ. V shed 0 bases and J shed 4 bases, with 13 bases lying between them.

The chain carries TRBV6-2 or TRBV6-3 and TRBJ1-5; weak D call: TRBD1 (5 bases). V lost 6 bases, J lost 6 bases, and 21 bases lay in between. The CDR3 covers 16 residues. Germline CDR1 is MNHEY and CDR2 is SVGEGT. CDR3 amino acids: CASRIRESRGGQPQHF. The CDR3 DNA reads as TGTGCCAGCAGGATAAGGGAGTCGAGGGGTGGTCAGCCCCAGCATTTT.

The chain combines TRBV4-1 with TRBJ2-7; D is perhaps TRBD1 (6 bases). V lost 4 bases and J 5 bases, leaving 15 bases between the germline ends. Per germline, CDR1 MGHRA and CDR2 YSYEKL. The length of the CDR3 is 14 residues. The DNA of the CDR3 is TGCGCCAGCAGCCGTGACAGGTTATCCCACGAGCAGTACTTC. It is translated as CASSRDRLSHEQYF.

This sequence joins TRBV6-5 and TRBJ2-3; D may be TRBD2 (6 bases). Germline V CDR1 and CDR2: MNHEY, SVGAGI. The CDR3 extends over 15 amino acids. Trimming stripped 7 bases from V and 3 bases from J, with 17 bases between. In nucleotides, the CDR3 is TGTGCCAGCATGTCAGCAGGCGGGGTAACAGATACGCAGTATTTT. It encodes CASMSAGGVTDTQYF.

About this clonotype: An end of the junction differs from the germline gene, which may be a read error. The chain has TRBV10-1 and TRBJ2-5; D is possibly TRBD1 or TRBD2 (6 bases each). Germline CDR1 WNHNN, CDR2 SYGVQD (reference sequence). The CDR3 is made up of 16 amino acids. For the CDR3, the DNA is TGCGCCGGCAGTGATATTTTGGGGGGCGGAAGAGAGACCCAGTACTTC. Amino acid sequence: CAGSDILGGGRETQYF.

This chain uses TRBV24-1 with TRBJ2-3, with 7 positions matching TRBD1. J lost 0 bases, V lost 0 bases, and 5 bases had no gene match. Germline V gene lookup returns CDR1 KGHDR and CDR2 SFDVKD. CDR3 length: 17 residues. CDR3 in amino acids: CATSDLPGTESTDTQYF. Written as DNA, the CDR3 is TGTGCCACCAGTGATTTGCCCGGGACAGAAAGCACAGATACGCAGTATTTT.

The chain uses TRBV6-2 or TRBV6-3 and TRBJ2-1; 8 bases are a match to TRBD2. Trimming cost V 2 bases and J 2 bases; bases outside gene matches: 11. Per germline, CDR1 MNHEY and CDR2 SVGEGT. The CDR3 is 18 amino acids. CDR3: CASSYPLGVAGTYNEQFF. DNA of the CDR3: TGTGCCAGCAGTTACCCCTTAGGGGTAGCGGGAACCTACAATGAGCAGTTCTTC.

The chain has TRBV3-1 and TRBJ2-4, with D hard to call. The J call may be in error: the DNA end matches TRBJ2-7 better. The CDR3 sequence is 12 residues long. Per the germline V gene, CDR1 is LGHDT and CDR2 is YNNKEL (reference sequence). CDR3 region: CASSQSPSEQYF. In nucleotides, the CDR3 is TGTGCCAGCAGCCAGTCGCCCTCCGAGCAGTACTTC.

This clonotype was counted ten times or more. The CDR3 DNA is TGTGCCAGCTCACCCAATAGCAATCAGCCCCAGCATTTT. It is translated as CASSPNSNQPQHF. The gene calls are TRBV18 and TRBJ1-5; no clear D. Germline CDR1 and CDR2: KGHSH and LQKENI. Trimming took 3 bases from V and 0 from J, leaving 3 bases between them. The CDR3 extends over 13 amino acids.

This rearrangement joins TRBV4-3 to TRBJ2-6; unclear D gene. CDR1 and CDR2 (germline): LGHNA, YSLEER. The CDR3 has 15 amino acids. The V end lost 1 base, the J end lost 4 bases, and 8 bases lay between the germline ends. DNA of the CDR3: TGCGCCAGCAGCCAAGGGTACGACGGGGCCAACGTCCTGACTTTC. Encoded protein: CASSQGYDGANVLTF.

The chain combines TRBV9 with TRBJ2-1; 9 positions agree with TRBD2. This CDR3 has 16 residues. Germline V lookup: CDR1 SGDLS, CDR2 YYNGEE. Germline trimming cut 1 base from V and 6 bases from J; bases unmatched to any gene: 8. The chain's CDR3 is CASSVSSSGRFNEQFF. The CDR3 DNA reads as TGTGCCAGCAGCGTATCTAGTAGCGGGAGATTCAATGAGCAGTTCTTC.

This clonotype was picked up a small number of times. This chain joins TRBV4-1 and TRBJ2-1; D remains unclear. Germline V gene lookup returns CDR1 MGHRA and CDR2 YSYEKL. The ends were cut back, 3 bases at V and 2 bases at J, with 17 bases in the middle. This CDR3 has 17 amino acids. The CDR3 DNA follows: TGCGCCAGCAGCCACATAAAAGGGATACTCCCCTACAATGAGCAGTTCTTC. Translation: CASSHIKGILPYNEQFF.

The gene calls are TRBV5-1 and TRBJ2-1, with D possibly called TRBD1 or TRBD2 (5 bases each). Trimming removed 4 bases from V and 7 bases from J, with 9 bases in between. Per germline, CDR1 SGHRS and CDR2 YFSETQ. This CDR3 spans 12 amino acids. As DNA, the CDR3 is TGCGCCAGCAGCCGAGAGGGGAATGAGCAGTTCTTC. Its translation is CASSREGNEQFF. The variable domain in full, with the rest retrieved from reference TRBV5-1 and TRBJ2-1, is KAGVTQTPRYLIKTRGQQVTLSCSPISGHRSVSWYQQTPGQGLQFLFEYFSETQRNKGNFPGRFSGRQFSNSRSEMNVSTLELGDSALYLCASSREGNEQFFGPGTRLTVL.

This clonotype has only one observation. The V call is TRBV15, the J call TRBJ1-6; D not certain. Germline assignment: CDR1 LNHNV and CDR2 YYDKDF (reference sequence). Trimming pared 0 bases from V and 10 bases from J, leaving 7 bases between. The CDR3 spans 13 residues. The CDR3 loop is CATSRDSASPLHF. CDR3 coding DNA: TGTGCCACCAGCAGAGATTCCGCGTCACCCCTCCACTTT.

This clonotype was counted once. The chain links TRBV3-1 to TRBJ2-1; D ambiguous. With 0 bases removed from V and 7 bases from J, the gap between germline ends came to 10 bases. This CDR3 contains 14 residues. Germline CDR1 is LGHDT and CDR2 is YNNKEL (reference sequence). The CDR3 reads CASSQDLERNEQFF. For the CDR3, the DNA is TGTGCCAGCAGCCAAGATCTTGAGAGAAATGAGCAGTTCTTC.